The 21 T cell receptor beta chains below all came from one sample that was sequenced in a study of cytomegalovirus exposure and HLA in healthy donors. In the PCR, 60 Vbeta and 13 Jbeta primers were used. TCRdb keeps only in-frame clones here, not all; method: immunoSEQ multiplex PCR. In the table there are around 130,000 clones, roughly 78% of which are singletons. The sequencing sample was made of PBMCs. The receptors come from a man aged 30-40 years in good health and CMV-seronegative.

The chain recombines TRBV19 with TRBJ1-5; a possible D gene is TRBD1 (6 bases). CDR1 is LNHDA and CDR2 is SQIVND in the germline V gene (reference sequence). Trimming pared 3 bases from V and 6 bases from J, leaving 18 bases between. The CDR3 sequence is 16 residues long. The DNA for the CDR3 is TGTGCCAGTAGTATCGGGGGGGCAGGGTCCGGTCAGCCCCAGCATTTT. Translation gives CASSIGGAGSGQPQHF.

The genes are TRBV2 and TRBJ1-1; 8 positions agree with TRBD1. V dropped 5 bases and J dropped 4; count of bases not matched to a gene: 6. Germline-derived CDR1 and CDR2 are SNHLY and FYNNEI. CDR3 length equals 14 residues. In DNA, the CDR3 is TGTGCCAGCAGTATCGACAGGGGTCCCACTGAAGCTTTCTTT. The encoded protein is CASSIDRGPTEAFF. The variable domain in full, with the rest retrieved from reference TRBV2 and TRBJ1-1, is EPEVTQTPSHQVTQMGQEVILRCVPISNHLYFYWYRQILGQKVEFLVSFYNNEISEKSEIFDDQFSVERPDGSNFTLKIRSTKLEDSAMYFCASSIDRGPTEAFFGQGTRLTVV.

This clone was seen once. This chain connects TRBV7-9 to TRBJ1-1; D gene ambiguous. The germline gives CDR1 SEHNR, CDR2 FQNEAQ (reference sequence). The CDR3 sequence is 11 residues long. Trimming took 3 bases from V and 6 from J, leaving 5 bases between them. The CDR3, as DNA: TGTGCCAGCAGCTTCGGAGCTGAAGCTTTCTTT. This codes for CASSFGAEAFF.

The chain carries TRBV6-5 and TRBJ1-5, with a possible D match to TRBD1 (5 bases). The germline gives CDR1 MNHEY, CDR2 SVGAGI. CDR3 length: 15 residues. V lost 5 bases and J 5 bases, leaving 16 bases between the germline ends. The CDR3 region has the DNA TGTGCCAGCAGTGTCGCGGGAGGGGCGGATCAGCCCCAGCATTTT. This sequence encodes CASSVAGGADQPQHF.

The rearrangement uses TRBV6-5 and TRBJ2-1; 10 bases are shared with TRBD2. J gave up 9 bases and V 2 bases, and 7 bases lay outside the gene matches. Germline V gives CDR1 MNHEY, CDR2 SVGAGI. There are 15 residues in the CDR3. The CDR3 loop is CASSYGTSGVFEQFF. The CDR3 DNA reads TGTGCCAGCAGTTACGGCACTAGCGGGGTGTTTGAGCAGTTCTTC.

The chain recombines TRBV7-9 with TRBJ2-5; a weak D match, TRBD1 (6 bases). The CDR3 extends over 15 amino acids. Per the germline V gene, CDR1 is SEHNR and CDR2 is FQNEAQ (reference sequence). V gave up 4 bases and J gave up 3 bases, with 15 bases separating them. CDR3 DNA sequence: TGTGCCAGCAGCTCGACACAGGGAGTTAAAGAGACCCAGTACTTC. Protein sequence: CASSSTQGVKETQYF. The whole variable domain, remainder taken from reference TRBV7-9 and TRBJ2-5, is DTGVSQNPRHKITKRGQNVTFRCDPISEHNRLYWYRQTLGQGPEFLTYFQNEAQLEKSRLLSDRFSAERPKGSFSTLEIQRTEQGDSAMYLCASSSTQGVKETQYFGPGTRLLVL.

The chain links TRBV5-6 to TRBJ2-7; tentative D call: TRBD2 (6 bases). The V gene lost 2 bases and the J gene lost 4 bases, with 7 bases spanning the gap. Germline V gives CDR1 SGHDT, CDR2 YYEEEE. The CDR3 totals 12 residues. CDR3 coding DNA: TGTGCCAGCAGCTTAGGAGGGTACGAGCAGTACTTC. Translating gives CASSLGGYEQYF. The variable domain in full, with the rest retrieved from reference TRBV5-6 and TRBJ2-7, is DAGVTQSPTHLIKTRGQQVTLRCSPKSGHDTVSWYQQALGQGPQFIFQYYEEEERQRGNFPDRFSGHQFPNYSSELNVNALLLGDSALYLCASSLGGYEQYFGPGTRLTVT.

The rearrangement joins TRBV7-8 to TRBJ2-1; TRBD2 aligns across 7 bases. The CDR3 loop spans 14 amino acids. Trimming at V came to 0 bases and at J to 9 bases, leaving 5 bases not matched to a gene. Germline V CDR1 and CDR2: SGHVS, FQNEAQ. The CDR3 loop reads CASSLAGGPIEQFF. The CDR3 DNA is TGTGCCAGCAGCTTAGCGGGAGGGCCGATTGAGCAGTTCTTC.

This chain links TRBV6-5 with TRBJ1-2; a possible D gene is TRBD1 (6 bases). V lost 6 bases and J 4 bases, leaving 9 bases between the germline ends. There are 12 residues in the CDR3. Germline CDR1 MNHEY, CDR2 SVGAGI. The CDR3: CASRDSFYGYTF. CDR3 nucleotides: TGTGCCAGCAGGGACAGCTTCTATGGCTACACCTTC.

The V gene is TRBV10-1, the J gene TRBJ2-5; a weak D match, TRBD2 (6 bases). CDR3 size: 15 residues. V was trimmed by 6 bases and J by 6 bases, leaving 20 bases between them. Germline V gene lookup returns CDR1 WNHNN and CDR2 SYGVQD (reference sequence). The CDR3, as DNA: TGCGCCAGCAGAACCGGGACTTCGCCCTCCAAGACCCAGTACTTC. Translated: CASRTGTSPSKTQYF.

This clone has more than one count but fewer than ten. The chain is built from TRBV5-1 and TRBJ2-3, with D possibly TRBD2 on 6 matching bases. The ends were cut back, 1 base at V and 1 base at J, with 16 bases in the middle. Germline V gene lookup returns CDR1 SGHRS and CDR2 YFSETQ. The CDR3 is 17 amino acids. The CDR3 loop reads CASSLKTSWLGTDTQYF. The CDR3 nucleotides read TGCGCCAGCAGCTTGAAAACTAGCTGGCTGGGCACAGATACGCAGTATTTT.

CDR3 region: CASHSTMSTEAFF. For the CDR3, the DNA is TGTGCCAGCCACAGTACAATGAGCACTGAAGCTTTCTTT. The chain employs TRBV2 and TRBJ1-1; the D is unclear. The CDR3 is 13 amino acids. CDR1 is SNHLY and CDR2 is FYNNEI in the germline V gene. The ends were cut back, 8 bases at V and 4 bases at J, with 14 bases in the middle.

V is TRBV28 and J is TRBJ1-2; 8 bases match TRBD1. This CDR3 is built from 16 residues. CDR1 is MDHEN and CDR2 is SYDVKM in the germline V gene. Losses at the gene ends were 1 base for V and 5 bases for J; bases not matched to a gene: 9. The CDR3 nucleotides are TGTGCCAGCAGTTTATTGGGGACAGGTGAAGCATATGGCTACACCTTC. Translated, it gives CASSLLGTGEAYGYTF.

The V call is TRBV27, the J call TRBJ1-2; 8 bases align to TRBD1. CDR1 and CDR2 from the germline V gene are MNHEY and SMNVEV (reference sequence). This CDR3 region has 16 residues. V was clipped by 4 bases and J by 4 bases; unmatched bases: 11. CDR3: CASSSFRDRPTYGYTF. CDR3 nucleotides: TGTGCCAGCAGTTCCTTCCGGGACAGGCCTACCTATGGCTACACCTTC.

V gene TRBV4-2 combines with J gene TRBJ2-7; 9 nucleotides match TRBD1. This CDR3 contains 15 residues. V shed 5 bases, J shed 2 bases, and the junction held 7 bases outside the gene matches. CDR1 LGHNA and CDR2 YNFKEQ come from the germline V gene. In nucleotides, the CDR3 is TGTGCCAGCAGCTTAAACCGGGACAGGGCCTACGAGCAGTACTTC. Encoded protein: CASSLNRDRAYEQYF.

The rearrangement joins TRBV9 to TRBJ1-2; TRBD1 aligns across 7 bases. CDR1 is SGDLS and CDR2 is YYNGEE in the germline V gene. V was pared by 0 bases and J by 7 bases, with 3 bases of the junction left unmatched. The length of the CDR3 is 13 residues. The CDR3 here is CASSVEQGLGYTF. CDR3 in DNA: TGTGCCAGCAGCGTAGAACAGGGGCTTGGCTACACCTTC.

The rearrangement uses TRBV2 and TRBJ2-7; D not certain. The length of the CDR3 is 12 residues. Germline values: CDR1 SNHLY, CDR2 FYNNEI. V lost 2 bases to trimming and J lost 3 bases, with 5 bases between them. CDR3 sequence (DNA): TGTGCCAGCAGTGAACGGAGCTACGAGCAGTACTTC. This sequence encodes CASSERSYEQYF.

The rearrangement uses TRBV27 and TRBJ2-7; 8 bases agree with TRBD1. There are 14 residues in the CDR3. Germline lookup yields CDR1 MNHEY and CDR2 SMNVEV (reference sequence). Unmatched junction bases numbered 8, after V lost 6 bases and J lost 4 bases. Here the CDR3 DNA reads TGTGCCAGCAGCCTTCTTGACAGGGGTTACGAGCAGTACTTC. Encoded protein: CASSLLDRGYEQYF.

A single count supports this clone. The chain employs TRBV4-2 and TRBJ1-2, with a weak D call TRBD1 (6 bases). This CDR3 spans 15 amino acids. Germline values: CDR1 LGHNA, CDR2 YNFKEQ. Between the trimmed V and J ends, which lost 0 bases and 4 bases, there was a span of 12 bases. The CDR3, as DNA: TGTGCCAGCAGCCAAGAGGGACACCAATCCTATGGCTACACCTTC. This encodes CASSQEGHQSYGYTF.

V is TRBV2 and J is TRBJ2-3; 9 bases agree with TRBD2. Looked up from germline, CDR1 is SNHLY and CDR2 is FYNNEI. The CDR3 is 15 residues long. The J segment lost 4 bases and the V segment lost 4 bases, leaving 6 bases of the junction unmatched. Here the CDR3 reads CASSVGSGGADTQYF. As DNA, the CDR3 is TGTGCCAGCAGTGTCGGTAGCGGGGGCGCAGATACGCAGTATTTT. The whole variable domain, remainder taken from reference TRBV2 and TRBJ2-3, is EPEVTQTPSHQVTQMGQEVILRCVPISNHLYFYWYRQILGQKVEFLVSFYNNEISEKSEIFDDQFSVERPDGSNFTLKIRSTKLEDSAMYFCASSVGSGGADTQYFGPGTRLTVL.

The CDR3 is CASGTWGDSYNSPLHF. The CDR3 DNA follows: TGTGCCAGCGGTACCTGGGGGGACTCCTATAATTCACCCCTCCACTTT. The chain couples TRBV27 to TRBJ1-6; a possible D gene is TRBD1 (5 bases). Trimming shortened V by 8 bases and J by 0 bases, and 14 bases separated the two germline ends. Germline V gene lookup returns CDR1 MNHEY and CDR2 SMNVEV (reference sequence). This CDR3 has 16 residues.